These T cell receptor beta chains were read from a single sample in a study of shared clonotypes between healthy human individuals. Libraries were prepared by immunoSEQ multiplex PCR; TCRdb keeps only in-frame clonotypes and omits some of them. The table includes over 700,000 clones, just under 75% detected once. Sequencing used memory CD4+ T cells sorted from blood. These receptors were collected from a woman aged 25 to 45 in good health. Both conserved end residues are part of each CDR3. A D gene is named only where the DNA matches it firmly. The size field is filled for only some rows; it gives once, few, many or a size class.

V gene	clone size	D gene	CDR3 length	J gene	CDR3 protein	CDR3 DNA
TRBV18	-	-	13	TRBJ1-4	CASSPGLDEKLFF	TGTGCCAGCTCACCAGGGTTGGATGAAAAACTGTTTTTT
TRBV25-1	-	TRBD2	18	TRBJ2-7	CASSEFGTSGRTYYEQYF	TGTGCCAGCAGTGAATTCGGGACTAGCGGGAGGACTTACTACGAGCAGTACTTC
TRBV11-2	few	-	14	TRBJ1-2	CASSLDRSNYGYTF	TGTGCCAGCAGCTTAGACAGAAGTAACTATGGCTACACCTTC
TRBV5-1	once	-	21	TRBJ2-1	CASSKLGLGLPSRLAYNEQFF	TGCGCCAGCAGCAAGCTTGGATTGGGACTCCCCTCGCGGCTGGCCTACAATGAGCAGTTCTTC
TRBV6-1	-	TRBD1	13	TRBJ1-1	CASSVTGGTEAFF	TGTGCCAGCAGTGTGACAGGGGGCACTGAAGCTTTCTTT
TRBV28	-	-	17	TRBJ1-5	CASTAVRGSYSNQPQHF	TGTGCCAGCACCGCGGTCCGGGGATCCTATAGCAATCAGCCCCAGCATTTT
TRBV18	few	-	12	TRBJ2-1	CASSPPLSEQFF	TGTGCCAGCTCACCCCCTCTCTCTGAGCAGTTCTTC
TRBV6-5	-	-	13	TRBJ2-7	CASSRDSNYEQYF	TGTGCCAGCAGTCGGGACTCCAACTACGAGCAGTACTTC
TRBV27	-	-	13	TRBJ1-2	CASSFDRLVGYTF	TGTGCCAGCAGTTTTGACCGGTTGGTTGGCTACACCTTC
TRBV10-3	once	-	12	TRBJ2-7	CAISEQSYEQYF	TGTGCCATCAGTGAGCAGAGTTACGAGCAGTACTTC
TRBV7-8	-	-	16	TRBJ1-3	CASSLVQDGSGNTIYF	TGTGCCAGCAGCTTAGTTCAGGACGGATCTGGAAACACCATATATTTT
TRBV28	-	-	12	TRBJ2-1	CASSLQNHEQFF	TGTGCCAGCAGTTTACAAAACCATGAGCAGTTCTTC
TRBV4-1	-	-	15	TRBJ2-1	CASSRQRELRNEQFF	TGCGCCAGCAGCCGACAGAGGGAATTGCGGAATGAGCAGTTCTTC
TRBV6-5	-	TRBD2	15	TRBJ2-7	CASSPRLAGGREQYF	TGTGCCAGCAGTCCGCGACTAGCGGGAGGGCGGGAGCAGTACTTC
TRBV27	few	-	11	TRBJ1-2	CASSLGYGYTF	TGTGCCAGCAGTTTGGGCTATGGCTACACCTTC
TRBV6-6	-	-	12	TRBJ2-5	CASSYSGETQYF	TGTGCCAGCAGTTACTCGGGGGAGACCCAGTACTTC
TRBV6-6	-	-	12	TRBJ2-3	CASSAGADTQYF	TGTGCCAGCAGTGCAGGGGCAGATACGCAGTATTTT
TRBV7-7	-	-	13	TRBJ2-5	CASSFPRAETQYF	TGTGCCAGCAGCTTTCCTAGGGCGGAGACCCAGTACTTC
TRBV29-1	-	-	11	TRBJ2-1	CSVGSTNEQFF	TGCAGCGTTGGCTCCACTAATGAGCAGTTCTTC
TRBV10-3	-	-	14	TRBJ1-5	CAISPSGLDQPQHF	TGTGCCATCAGCCCATCAGGGCTAGATCAGCCCCAGCATTTT
TRBV7-2	-	-	15	TRBJ2-1	CASSSSGLEGDTKFF	TGTGCCAGCAGCTCGTCGGGATTAGAGGGAGATACTAAGTTCTTC
TRBV5-1	few	TRBD1	15	TRBJ1-6	CASSLGTGVGSPLHF	TGCGCCAGCAGCTTGGGAACAGGGGTAGGTTCACCCCTCCACTTT
TRBV6-6	-	-	13	TRBJ2-3	CASSYSRDWEQYF	TGTGCCAGCAGTTACTCGAGGGACTGGGAGCAGTATTTT
TRBV19	once	TRBD1	13	TRBJ2-5	CASRGQGGETQYF	TGTGCCAGTAGGGGACAGGGGGGCGAGACCCAGTACTTC
TRBV28	-	-	16	TRBJ2-7	CASSFRLDSLTYEQYF	TGTGCCAGCAGTTTTCGGCTCGACAGCCTGACCTACGAGCAGTACTTC
TRBV6-1	-	-	16	TRBJ1-4	CASSEQGRTTNEKLFF	TGTGCCAGCAGTGAGCAGGGGCGCACAACTAATGAAAAACTGTTTTTT
TRBV12-2	-	-	16	TRBJ2-1	CASRLEPQREGNEQFF	TGTGCAAGTCGCTTAGAACCCCAGCGGGAGGGCAATGAGCAGTTCTTC
TRBV7-9	-	-	14	TRBJ1-2	CASSLLEHRYGYTF	TGTGCCAGCAGCTTACTAGAACACAGATATGGCTACACCTTC
TRBV28	-	-	13	TRBJ1-2	CASSLFGGLGYTF	TGTGCCAGCAGTTTATTCGGGGGGCTTGGCTACACCTTC
TRBV5-1	once	-	14	TRBJ2-7	CASSLEPASGEQYF	TGCGCCAGCAGCTTGGAGCCGGCGAGCGGCGAGCAGTACTTC
TRBV11-2	-	-	14	TRBJ1-3	CASSFVSSGNTIYF	TGTGCCAGCAGCTTTGTCTCCTCTGGAAACACCATATATTTT
TRBV5-4	many	-	13	TRBJ1-5	CASSLDPSQPQHF	TGTGCCAGCAGCTTGGATCCCAGTCAGCCCCAGCATTTT
TRBV27	many	TRBD2	16	TRBJ2-1	CASRRGSGSFDNEQFF	TGTGCCAGCAGACGGGGTAGCGGGAGCTTTGACAATGAGCAGTTCTTC
TRBV28	-	-	15	TRBJ1-5	CASSKKGYSNQPQHF	TGTGCCAGCAGTAAAAAGGGGTATAGCAATCAGCCCCAGCATTTT
TRBV28	-	-	14	TRBJ2-2	CASSLDRNTGELFF	TGTGCCAGCAGCCTAGACCGGAACACCGGGGAGCTGTTTTTT
TRBV5-1	-	-	13	TRBJ2-7	CASSTSQGYEQYF	TGCGCCAGCAGCACGAGTCAGGGTTACGAGCAGTACTTC
TRBV5-1	few	TRBD2	14	TRBJ2-2	CASRGLADTGELFF	TGCGCCAGCAGAGGTCTAGCGGACACCGGGGAGCTGTTTTTT
TRBV7-2	-	TRBD2	14	TRBJ2-7	CASSLVSGSYEQYF	TGTGCCAGCAGCTTAGTTAGCGGGAGCTACGAGCAGTACTTC
TRBV12-1	-	-	15	TRBJ2-1	CASSFRSGRMDEQFF	TGTGCCAGCAGCTTTCGGAGCGGGAGGATGGATGAGCAGTTCTTC
TRBV5-1	once	-	13	TRBJ1-1	CASSLGTNTEAFF	TGCGCCAGCAGCTTGGGCACCAACACTGAAGCTTTCTTT
TRBV5-1	-	TRBD2	16	TRBJ2-2	CASSLILAANTGELFF	TGCGCCAGCAGCCTAATCCTAGCGGCGAACACCGGGGAGCTGTTTTTT
TRBV6-5	-	-	13	TRBJ2-2	CASSYSGTGELFF	TGTGCCAGCAGTTACTCAGGAACCGGGGAGCTGTTTTTT
TRBV7-6	-	-	14	TRBJ2-7	CASSYGTSNYEQYF	TGTGCCAGCAGCTACGGGACAAGTAATTACGAGCAGTACTTC
TRBV11-2	few	-	15	TRBJ1-2	CASSLVSNGGYGYTF	TGTGCCAGCAGCTTAGTCTCGAACGGGGGGTATGGCTACACCTTC
TRBV6-6	-	-	15	TRBJ1-1	CASSYSLKEVGEAFF	TGTGCCAGCAGTTACTCCCTCAAGGAGGTGGGTGAAGCTTTCTTT
TRBV5-1	-	-	13	TRBJ1-2	CASSLDRAYGYTF	TGCGCCAGCAGCTTGGACAGGGCTTATGGCTACACCTTC
TRBV6-5	few	TRBD1	14	TRBJ2-7	CASSGTGSSYEQYF	TGTGCCAGCAGTGGGACAGGTTCCTCCTACGAGCAGTACTTC
TRBV4-1	once	-	16	TRBJ1-3	CASSLLQSSAGNTIYF	TGCGCCAGCAGCCTTCTTCAGAGCTCGGCTGGAAACACCATATATTTT
TRBV5-1	-	TRBD2	14	TRBJ2-1	CASSPRLAGDEQFF	TGCGCCAGCAGCCCAAGACTAGCAGGTGATGAGCAGTTCTTC